The text below deals with one TCR beta chain. These data belong to a study of blood T cell repertoires in COVID-19. Authors' data handling: Estimated nucleated cell counts came from reference gene primer amplification. Data came from immunoSEQ multiplex PCR; TCRdb stores just in-frame clones and leaves some out. The V and J calls and the clone size are those of that table, but D and trimming were determined from the DNA. The data show over 300,000 clones, about four fifths seen once. The V end was cut by 2 bases, the J end by 6 bases, with 7 bases between. The CDR3 is 12 amino acids. Germline CDR1 and CDR2: KGHSH and LQKENI.

The chain links TRBV18 to TRBJ1-1; D unresolved. The clonotype originates from a woman in her forties or fifties with acute or convalescent COVID-19. Sequences were obtained from peripheral blood. CDR3 protein: CASSPVRPEAFF. The CDR3 bases are TGTGCCAGCTCACCAGTCAGGCCTGAAGCTTTCTTT.